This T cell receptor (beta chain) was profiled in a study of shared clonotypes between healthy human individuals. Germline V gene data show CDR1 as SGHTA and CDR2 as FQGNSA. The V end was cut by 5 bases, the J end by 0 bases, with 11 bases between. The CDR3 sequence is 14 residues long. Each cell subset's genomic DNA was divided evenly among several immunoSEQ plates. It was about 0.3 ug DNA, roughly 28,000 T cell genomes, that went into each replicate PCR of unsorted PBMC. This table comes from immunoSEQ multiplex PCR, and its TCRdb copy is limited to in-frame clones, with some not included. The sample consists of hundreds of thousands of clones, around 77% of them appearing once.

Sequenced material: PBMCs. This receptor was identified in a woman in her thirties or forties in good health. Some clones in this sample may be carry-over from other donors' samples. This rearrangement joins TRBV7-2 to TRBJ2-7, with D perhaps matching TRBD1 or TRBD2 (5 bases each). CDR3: CASSPGRVSYEQYF. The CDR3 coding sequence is TGTGCCAGCAGCCCAGGGCGGGTCTCCTACGAGCAGTACTTC.